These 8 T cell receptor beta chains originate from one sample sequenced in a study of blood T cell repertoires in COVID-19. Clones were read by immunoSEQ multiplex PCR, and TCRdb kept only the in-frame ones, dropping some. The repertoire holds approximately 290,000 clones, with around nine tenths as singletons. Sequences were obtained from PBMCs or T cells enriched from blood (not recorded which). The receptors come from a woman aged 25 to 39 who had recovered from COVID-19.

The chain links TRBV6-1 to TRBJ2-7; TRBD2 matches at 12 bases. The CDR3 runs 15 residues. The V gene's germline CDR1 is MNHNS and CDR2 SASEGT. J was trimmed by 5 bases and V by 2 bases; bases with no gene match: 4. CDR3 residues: CASSELTSGSDEQYF. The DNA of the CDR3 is TGTGCCAGCAGTGAATTGACTAGCGGGAGTGACGAGCAGTACTTC.

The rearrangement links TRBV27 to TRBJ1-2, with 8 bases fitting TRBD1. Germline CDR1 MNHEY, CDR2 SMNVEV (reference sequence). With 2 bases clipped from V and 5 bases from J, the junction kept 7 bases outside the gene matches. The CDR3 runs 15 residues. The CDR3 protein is CASSLTGQVMYGYTF. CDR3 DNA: TGTGCCAGCAGTTTAACGGGACAGGTTATGTATGGCTACACCTTC.

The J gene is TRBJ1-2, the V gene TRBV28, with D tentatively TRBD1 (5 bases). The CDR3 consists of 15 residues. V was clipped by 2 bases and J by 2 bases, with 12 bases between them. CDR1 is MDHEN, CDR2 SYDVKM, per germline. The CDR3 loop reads CASSLRTRENYGYTF. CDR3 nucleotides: TGTGCCAGCAGTTTAAGGACAAGGGAAAACTATGGCTACACCTTC.

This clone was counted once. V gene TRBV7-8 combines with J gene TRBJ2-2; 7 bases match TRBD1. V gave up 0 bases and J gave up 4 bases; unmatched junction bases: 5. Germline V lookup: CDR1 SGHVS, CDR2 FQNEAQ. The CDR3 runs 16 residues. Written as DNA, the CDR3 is TGTGCCAGCAGCTTAGCCCAGACAGGGAGCACCGGGGAGCTGTTTTTT. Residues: CASSLAQTGSTGELFF.

CDR3 coding DNA: TGTGCCAGCAGGGGGCGCGAAGGGGATTCACCCCTCCACTTT. It encodes CASRGREGDSPLHF. The chain links TRBV7-8 to TRBJ1-6; possible D gene TRBD1, 5 bases. Germline V gene lookup returns CDR1 SGHVS and CDR2 FQNEAQ. The CDR3 sequence is 14 residues long. The ends were cut back, 6 bases at V and 8 bases at J, with 14 bases in the middle.

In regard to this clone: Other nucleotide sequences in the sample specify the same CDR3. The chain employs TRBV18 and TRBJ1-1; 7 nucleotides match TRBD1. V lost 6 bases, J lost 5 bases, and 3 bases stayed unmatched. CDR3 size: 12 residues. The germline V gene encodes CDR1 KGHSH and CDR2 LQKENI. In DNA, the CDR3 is TGTGCCAGCTCGTCGACAGGGACTGAAGCTTTCTTT. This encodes CASSSTGTEAFF.

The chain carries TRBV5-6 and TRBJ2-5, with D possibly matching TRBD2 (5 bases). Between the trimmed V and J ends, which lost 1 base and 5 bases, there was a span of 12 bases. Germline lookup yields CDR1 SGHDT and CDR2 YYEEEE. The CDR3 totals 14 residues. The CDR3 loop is CASSLPGVGETQYF. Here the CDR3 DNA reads TGTGCCAGCAGCTTGCCCGGGGTGGGGGAGACCCAGTACTTC. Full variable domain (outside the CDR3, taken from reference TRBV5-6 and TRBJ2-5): DAGVTQSPTHLIKTRGQQVTLRCSPKSGHDTVSWYQQALGQGPQFIFQYYEEEERQRGNFPDRFSGHQFPNYSSELNVNALLLGDSALYLCASSLPGVGETQYFGPGTRLLVL.

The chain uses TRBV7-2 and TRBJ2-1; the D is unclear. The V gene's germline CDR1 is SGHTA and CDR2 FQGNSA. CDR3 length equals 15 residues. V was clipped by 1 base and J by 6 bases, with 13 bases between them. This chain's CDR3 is CASSLGGGITNEQFF. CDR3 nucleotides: TGTGCCAGCAGCTTAGGCGGCGGTATTACCAATGAGCAGTTCTTC.